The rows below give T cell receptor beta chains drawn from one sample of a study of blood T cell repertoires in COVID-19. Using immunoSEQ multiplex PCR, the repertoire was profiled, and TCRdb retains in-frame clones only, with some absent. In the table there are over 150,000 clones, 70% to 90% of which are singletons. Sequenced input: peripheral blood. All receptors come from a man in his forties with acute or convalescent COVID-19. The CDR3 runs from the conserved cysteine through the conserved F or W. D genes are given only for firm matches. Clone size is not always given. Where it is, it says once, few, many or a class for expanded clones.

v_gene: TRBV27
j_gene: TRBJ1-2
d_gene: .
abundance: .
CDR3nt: TGTGCCAGCAGTTTATCTTACCGTTTAGGGGCCTATGGCTACACCTTC
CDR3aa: CASSLSYRLGAYGYTF

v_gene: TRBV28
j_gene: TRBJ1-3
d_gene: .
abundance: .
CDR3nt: TGTGCCAGCAGTGAAAGGGGTAGTTGGTCTGGAAACACCATATATTTT
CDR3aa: CASSERGSWSGNTIYF

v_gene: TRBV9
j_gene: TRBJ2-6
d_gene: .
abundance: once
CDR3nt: TGTGCCAGCAGCGTAGGTGGTGAAAGTTCCCCCGGGGGCTCTGGGGCCAACGTCCTGACTTTC
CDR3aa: CASSVGGESSPGGSGANVLTF

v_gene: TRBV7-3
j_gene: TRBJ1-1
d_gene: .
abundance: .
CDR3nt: TGTGCCAGCAGCCTAGAAGGCGGAGCTGACACTGAAGCTTTCTTT
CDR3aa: CASSLEGGADTEAFF

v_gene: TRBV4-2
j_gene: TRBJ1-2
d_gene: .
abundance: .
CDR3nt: TGTGCCAGCAGCCAAGTACAGCCTCCCTATGGCTACACCTTC
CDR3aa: CASSQVQPPYGYTF

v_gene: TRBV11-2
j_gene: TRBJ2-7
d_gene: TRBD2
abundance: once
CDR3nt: TGTGCCAGCAGCGTCCCGGGGGGTGGCTCCTACGAGCAGTACTTC
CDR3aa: CASSVPGGGSYEQYF

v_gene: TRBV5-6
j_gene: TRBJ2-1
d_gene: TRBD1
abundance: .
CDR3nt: TGTGCCAGCAGCCCGGACAGGGGTTACAATGAGCAGTTCTTC
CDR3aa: CASSPDRGYNEQFF

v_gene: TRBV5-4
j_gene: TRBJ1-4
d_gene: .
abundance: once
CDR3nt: TGTGCCAGCAGCTTGGAGCCGGGGTCCAATGAAAAACTGTTTTTT
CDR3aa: CASSLEPGSNEKLFF

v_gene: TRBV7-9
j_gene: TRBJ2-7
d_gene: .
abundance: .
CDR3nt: TGTGCCAGCAGCAACAGCTACGAGCAGTACTTC
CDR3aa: CASSNSYEQYF

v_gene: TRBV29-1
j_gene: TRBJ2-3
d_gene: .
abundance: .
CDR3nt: TGCAGCGTGGATCTAGTTGGCACAGATACGCAGTATTTT
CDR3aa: CSVDLVGTDTQYF

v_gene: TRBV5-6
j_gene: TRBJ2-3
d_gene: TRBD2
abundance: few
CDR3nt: TGTGCCAGCAGCTTGCGCGGGGGGCCAACAGATACGCAGTATTTT
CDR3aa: CASSLRGGPTDTQYF

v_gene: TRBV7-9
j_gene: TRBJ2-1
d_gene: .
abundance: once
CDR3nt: TGTGCCAGCAGCTTAGCGTATCGGTCGAGGCGCCGGGAGCAGTTCTTC
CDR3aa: CASSLAYRSRRREQFF

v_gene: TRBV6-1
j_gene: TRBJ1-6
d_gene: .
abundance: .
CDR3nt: TGTGCCAGCAATGAACAGGGAAGCTATAATTCACCCCTCCACTTT
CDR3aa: CASNEQGSYNSPLHF

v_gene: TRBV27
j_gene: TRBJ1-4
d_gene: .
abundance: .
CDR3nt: TGTGCCAGCGCCTCTCCAGGCAAGAATGAAAAACTGTTTTTT
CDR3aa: CASASPGKNEKLFF

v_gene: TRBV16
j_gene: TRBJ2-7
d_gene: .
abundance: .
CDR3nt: TGTGCCAGCAGCTTAAGAGCCAGGGGGGTATTAGACGAGCAGTACTTC
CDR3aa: CASSLRARGVLDEQYF

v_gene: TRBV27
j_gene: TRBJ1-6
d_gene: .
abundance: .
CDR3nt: TGTGCCAGCAGTCCCCAAATGGGGGGGAATTCACCCCTCCACTTT
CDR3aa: CASSPQMGGNSPLHF

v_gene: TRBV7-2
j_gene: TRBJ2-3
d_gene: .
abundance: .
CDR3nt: TGTGCCAGCAGCGGCAGGGCCTATGGCAATACGCAGTATTTT
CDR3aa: CASSGRAYGNTQYF

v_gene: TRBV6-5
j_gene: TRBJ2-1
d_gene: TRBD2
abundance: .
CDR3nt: TGTGCCAGCAGGTTTAGCGGGGGGAGCGATGAGCAGTTCTTC
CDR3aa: CASRFSGGSDEQFF

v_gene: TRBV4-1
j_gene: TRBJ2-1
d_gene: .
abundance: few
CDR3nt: TGCGCCAGCAGCCAAGATCGTGGGACTGCCTTATTAGAGCAGTTCTTC
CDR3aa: CASSQDRGTALLEQFF

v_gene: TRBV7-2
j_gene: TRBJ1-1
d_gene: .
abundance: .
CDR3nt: TGTGCCAGCAGCTTATGGACAGCTAACACTGAAGCTTTCTTT
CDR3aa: CASSLWTANTEAFF

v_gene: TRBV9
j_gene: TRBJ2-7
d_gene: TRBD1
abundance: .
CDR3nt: TGTGCCAGCAGCGTCGGGACAGGGGGCGACGAGCAGTACTTC
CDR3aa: CASSVGTGGDEQYF

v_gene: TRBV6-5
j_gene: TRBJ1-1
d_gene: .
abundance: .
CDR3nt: TGTGCCAGCAGAGCAACAGGTGGAGCTTTCTTT
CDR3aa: CASRATGGAFF

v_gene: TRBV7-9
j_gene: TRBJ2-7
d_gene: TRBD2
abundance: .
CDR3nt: TGTGCCAGCAGCTTGTCGCGGGGGGCTGAAGAGCAGTACTTC
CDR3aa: CASSLSRGAEEQYF

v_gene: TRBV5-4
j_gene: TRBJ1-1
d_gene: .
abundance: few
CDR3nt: TGTGCCAGCAGCCGCGCCACTGAAGCTTTCTTT
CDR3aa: CASSRATEAFF

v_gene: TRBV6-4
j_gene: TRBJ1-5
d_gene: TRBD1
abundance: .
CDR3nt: TGTGCCCCCAAGGGGGGCGGGACAGGGTCCGATCAGCCCCAGCATTTT
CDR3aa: CAPKGGGTGSDQPQHF

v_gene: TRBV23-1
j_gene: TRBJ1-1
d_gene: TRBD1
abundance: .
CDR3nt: TGCGCCAGCAGTCGAAAGGGACAGGAACACACTGAAGCTTTCTTT
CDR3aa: CASSRKGQEHTEAFF

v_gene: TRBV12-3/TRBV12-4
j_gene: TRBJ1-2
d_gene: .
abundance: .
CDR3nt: TGTGCCAGCAGTGACCCACAGGGTCGAGGCTACACCTTC
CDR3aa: CASSDPQGRGYTF

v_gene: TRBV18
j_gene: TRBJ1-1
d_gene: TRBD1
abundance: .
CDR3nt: TGTGCCAGCTCCGGACAGGGAGGGGACACTGAAGCTTTCTTT
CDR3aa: CASSGQGGDTEAFF

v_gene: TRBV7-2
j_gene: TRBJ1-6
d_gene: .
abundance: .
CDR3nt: TGTGCCAGCAGCTTAGACAGCGGGCCGGTACCCCTCCACTTT
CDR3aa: CASSLDSGPVPLHF

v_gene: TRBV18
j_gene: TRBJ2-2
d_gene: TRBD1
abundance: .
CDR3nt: TGTGCCAGCTCAGACAGGGGGCGAAACACCGGGGAGCTGTTTTTT
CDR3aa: CASSDRGRNTGELFF

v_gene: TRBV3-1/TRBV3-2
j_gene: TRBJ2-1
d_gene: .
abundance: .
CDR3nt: TGTGCCAGCAGCCAAGGGCAGATTTACAATGAGCAGTTCTTC
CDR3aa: CASSQGQIYNEQFF

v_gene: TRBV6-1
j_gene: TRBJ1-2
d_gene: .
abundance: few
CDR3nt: TGTGCCAGCAGTGAAACGGGGGTCGGTGGCTACACCTTC
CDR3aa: CASSETGVGGYTF

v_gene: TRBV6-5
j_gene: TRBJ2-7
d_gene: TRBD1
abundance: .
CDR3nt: TGTGCCAGCAGTTACTCCGGGACAGGGACCTACGAGCAGTACTTC
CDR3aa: CASSYSGTGTYEQYF

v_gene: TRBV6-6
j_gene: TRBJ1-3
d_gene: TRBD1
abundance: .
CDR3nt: TGTGCCAGCAGTTCAGAGGGGGCGCCGTTTGGAAACACCATATATTTT
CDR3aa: CASSSEGAPFGNTIYF

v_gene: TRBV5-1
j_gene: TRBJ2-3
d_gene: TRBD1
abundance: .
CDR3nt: TGCGCCAGCAGCGGGGGACAGGGGGCGCGTGATACGCAGTATTTT
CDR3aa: CASSGGQGARDTQYF

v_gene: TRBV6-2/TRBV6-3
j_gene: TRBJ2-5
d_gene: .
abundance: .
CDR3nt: TGTGCCAGCAGCGCGGGCCTAGAGGGAAAGACCCAGTACTTC
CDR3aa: CASSAGLEGKTQYF

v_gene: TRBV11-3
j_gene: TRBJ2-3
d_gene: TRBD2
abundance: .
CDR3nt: TGTGCCAGCAGCTCCCGGCTAGCGGGGGGCACAGATACGCAGTATTTT
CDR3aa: CASSSRLAGGTDTQYF

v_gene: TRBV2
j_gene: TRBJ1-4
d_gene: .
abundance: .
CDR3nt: TGTGCCAGCAGTGAGTGGGGAACAGGGTATGGAGAAAAACTGTTTTTT
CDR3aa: CASSEWGTGYGEKLFF

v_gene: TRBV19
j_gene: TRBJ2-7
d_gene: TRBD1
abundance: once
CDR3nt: TGTGCCAGTAGTTACTCCGGGACAGGGTCCTACGAGCAGTACTTC
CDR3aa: CASSYSGTGSYEQYF

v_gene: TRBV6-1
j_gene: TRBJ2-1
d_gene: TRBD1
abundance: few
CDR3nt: TGTGCCAGCAGTGTCCGTGGGACAGGGGGCATCGATGAGCAGTTCTTC
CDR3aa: CASSVRGTGGIDEQFF

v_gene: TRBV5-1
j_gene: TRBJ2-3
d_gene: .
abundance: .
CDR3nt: TGCGCCAGCAGCTTGATGAGAGGAGGGGCTAAGGCAGATACGCAGTATTTT
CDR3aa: CASSLMRGGAKADTQYF

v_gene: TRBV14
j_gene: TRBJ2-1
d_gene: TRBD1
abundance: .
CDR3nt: TGTGCCAGCAGCCGAGGACAGGGGGGCTCCTACAATGAGCAGTTCTTC
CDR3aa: CASSRGQGGSYNEQFF

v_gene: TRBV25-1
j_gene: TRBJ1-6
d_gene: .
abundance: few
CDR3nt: TGTGCCAGCAGGGTCGACAGCTCCTATAATTCACCCCTCCACTTT
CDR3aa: CASRVDSSYNSPLHF

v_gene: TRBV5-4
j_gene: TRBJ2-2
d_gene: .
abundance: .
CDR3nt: TGTGCCAGCAGCTTGAAACAGGGACCCACGAACACCGGGGAGCTGTTTTTT
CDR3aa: CASSLKQGPTNTGELFF

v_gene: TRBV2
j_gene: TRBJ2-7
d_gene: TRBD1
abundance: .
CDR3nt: TGTGCCAGCAGCGGACAGGGGGCTTACGAGCAGTACTTC
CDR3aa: CASSGQGAYEQYF

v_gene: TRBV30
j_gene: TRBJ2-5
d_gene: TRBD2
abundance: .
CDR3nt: TGTGCCTGGAGTCGGACTAGCGGGGGGAGGGACCAGTACTTC
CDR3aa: CAWSRTSGGRDQYF

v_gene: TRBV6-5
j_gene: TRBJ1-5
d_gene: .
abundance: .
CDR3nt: TGTGCCAGCAGGAGGCAGGGCCCTCAGCATTTT
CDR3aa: CASRRQGPQHF

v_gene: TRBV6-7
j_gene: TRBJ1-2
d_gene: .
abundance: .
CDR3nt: TGTGCCAGCAGTATCGGCGGGGCTAACTATGGCTACACCTTC
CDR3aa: CASSIGGANYGYTF

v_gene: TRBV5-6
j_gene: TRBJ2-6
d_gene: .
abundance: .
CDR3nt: TGTGCCAGCAGCTCGGGGCGGGGTAGGGCCAACGTCCTGACTTTC
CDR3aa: CASSSGRGRANVLTF

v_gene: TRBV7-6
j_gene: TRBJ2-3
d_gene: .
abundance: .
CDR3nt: TGTGCCAGCAGCCGGACTCATAGGGGGTTCACAGATACGCAGTATTTT
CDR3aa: CASSRTHRGFTDTQYF

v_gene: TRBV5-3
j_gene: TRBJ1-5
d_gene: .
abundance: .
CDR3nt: TGTGCCAGAAGCTTGGGCCAGGGAGGTCAGCCCCAGCATTTT
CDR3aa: CARSLGQGGQPQHF

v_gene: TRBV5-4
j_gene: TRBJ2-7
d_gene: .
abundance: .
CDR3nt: TGTGCCAGCAGCTTGGCCTATGGGGGACAATTCCCCTACGAGCAGTACTTC
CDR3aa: CASSLAYGGQFPYEQYF

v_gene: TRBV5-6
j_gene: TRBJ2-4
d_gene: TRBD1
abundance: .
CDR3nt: TGTGCCAGCAGGAGTTCACAGGGGCGCGACATTCAGTACTTC
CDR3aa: CASRSSQGRDIQYF

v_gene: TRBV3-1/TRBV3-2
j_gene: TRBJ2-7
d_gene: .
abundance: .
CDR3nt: TGTGCCAGCAGCCAACACCCTCAGGGTACCTACGAGCAGTACTTC
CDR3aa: CASSQHPQGTYEQYF

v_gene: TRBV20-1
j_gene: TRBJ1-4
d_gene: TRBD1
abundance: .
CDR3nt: TGCAGTGCTAGTCCCTCCGGACAGGGAATGTCAACTAATGAAAAACTGTTTTTT
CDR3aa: CSASPSGQGMSTNEKLFF

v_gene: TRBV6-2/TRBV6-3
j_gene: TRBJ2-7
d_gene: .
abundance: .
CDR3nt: TGTGCCAGCAGTTACTCGATAGACTCGGCCCCCGGCTACGAGCAGTACTTC
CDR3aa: CASSYSIDSAPGYEQYF

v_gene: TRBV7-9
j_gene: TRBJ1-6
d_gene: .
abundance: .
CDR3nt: TGTGCCAGCAGCTTAGCGGGGAGGGATAATTCACCCCTCCACTTT
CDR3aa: CASSLAGRDNSPLHF